A single sample is the source of the 31 T cell receptor beta chains below, sequenced in a study of OX40 agonist ivuxolimab in advanced cancers. This table comes from immunoSEQ multiplex PCR, and its TCRdb copy is limited to in-frame clones, with some not included. The table lists about 54,000 clones, 88% of them singletons. Specimen: CD4+ or CD8+ T cells sorted from blood, collected in a trial of the OX40 agonist ivuxolimab. The source is an adult with an advanced solid tumor such as melanoma, head and neck, liver or kidney cancer.

V and J are TRBV4-2 and TRBJ2-5, with TRBD2 identical over 11 bases. CDR3 length equals 15 residues. J lost 4 bases, V lost 5 bases, and 6 bases had no gene match. The V gene's germline CDR1 is LGHNA and CDR2 YNFKEQ. CDR3 nucleotides: TGTGCCAGCAGCTTGGCAGGACTAGCGGGAGAGACCCAGTACTTC. Residues: CASSLAGLAGETQYF.

This clone was recorded once. J is TRBJ2-1 and V is TRBV5-4, with TRBD2 identical over 11 bases. The CDR3 has 16 amino acids. J lost 0 bases, V lost 2 bases, and 1 base had no gene match. The germline CDR1 and CDR2 sequences are SGHNT and YYREEE (reference sequence). The CDR3 is CASSFGLAGSYNEQFF. In DNA, the CDR3 is TGTGCCAGCAGCTTTGGACTAGCGGGCTCCTACAATGAGCAGTTCTTC.

V gene TRBV27 combines with J gene TRBJ2-3, with 10 bases identical to TRBD2. The germline CDR1 and CDR2 sequences are MNHEY and SMNVEV (reference sequence). The junction had 11 bases not matched to a gene; V was cut back by 4 bases and J by 1 base. This CDR3 contains 18 residues. CDR3 DNA: TGTGCCAGCAGTTGGAGTAGCGGGAGGTCTCTTGGCACAGATACGCAGTATTTT. Translated: CASSWSSGRSLGTDTQYF.

V gene TRBV19 combines with J gene TRBJ1-6, with TRBD1 as a possible D gene (5 bases). CDR1 LNHDA and CDR2 SQIVND come from the germline V gene (reference sequence). The CDR3 length is 12 residues. V lost 3 bases, J lost 16 bases, and 13 bases lay in between. DNA of the CDR3: TGTGCCAGTAGTATGTCGGGGCATCTACTCCACTTT. It translates to CASSMSGHLLHF.

The gene calls are TRBV6-5 and TRBJ2-1; 9 positions match TRBD1. Losses at the gene ends were 0 bases for V and 9 bases for J; bases not matched to a gene: 6. Germline V gives CDR1 MNHEY, CDR2 SVGAGI. The CDR3 sequence is 15 residues long. CDR3 sequence reads: CASSYSGTGMREQFF. DNA of the CDR3: TGTGCCAGCAGTTACTCGGGGACAGGGATGCGTGAGCAGTTCTTC.

V usage is TRBV7-6 and J usage is TRBJ2-1, with D hard to call. CDR1 and CDR2 (germline): SGHVS, FNYEAQ. Trimming took 1 base from V and 4 from J, leaving 5 bases between them. The CDR3 is 13 residues long. CDR3 DNA sequence: TGTGCCAGCAGCTTAGGGCGGTACAATGAGCAGTTCTTC. As protein: CASSLGRYNEQFF.

This clone came up a few times. J is TRBJ2-3 and V is TRBV7-9; no clear D. The CDR3 sequence is 12 residues long. The ends were cut back, 1 base at V and 4 bases at J, with 3 bases in the middle. Germline values: CDR1 SEHNR, CDR2 FQNEAQ (reference sequence). Here the CDR3 DNA reads TGTGCCAGCAGCTTAGTGGCAGATACGCAGTATTTT. Protein product: CASSLVADTQYF. Full variable domain (missing parts from reference TRBV7-9 and TRBJ2-3): DTGVSQNPRHKITKRGQNVTFRCDPISEHNRLYWYRQTLGQGPEFLTYFQNEAQLEKSRLLSDRFSAERPKGSFSTLEIQRTEQGDSAMYLCASSLVADTQYFGPGTRLTVL.

This chain links TRBV6-6 with TRBJ2-7; D could derive from TRBD1 or TRBD2 (6 bases each). The CDR3 is 13 amino acids. The V gene lost 6 bases and the J gene lost 5 bases, with 14 bases spanning the gap. Germline loops: CDR1 MNHNY, CDR2 SVGAGI (reference sequence). CDR3 DNA sequence: TGTGCCAGCAGGTCATCGGGGGCGGACGAGCAGTACTTC. This encodes CASRSSGADEQYF.

By frequency in the sample, this clone is medium-sized. This chain joins TRBV5-1 and TRBJ2-2; possible D gene TRBD2, 6 bases. Germline CDR1 reads SGHRS; CDR2 reads YFSETQ. There are 16 residues in the CDR3. V lost 0 bases to trimming and J lost 4 bases, with 13 bases between them. CDR3 nucleotide sequence: TGCGCCAGCAGCTTGGGGTCGTCTAGCGCCACCGGGGAGCTGTTTTTT. Translated, it gives CASSLGSSSATGELFF.

A word on this clone: The junction differs from germline at one of its ends, possibly a read error. In nucleotides, the CDR3 is TGTGCCAGCAGTGGAAGATTGACTAGCTCCAACGAGCAGTACTTC. This encodes CASSGRLTSSNEQYF. The chain combines TRBV6-5 with TRBJ2-7; 7 bases are a match to TRBD2. The CDR3 covers 15 residues. CDR1 MNHEY and CDR2 SVGAGI come from the germline V gene.

This clone was observed a few times. J is TRBJ2-5 and V is TRBV7-8; 7 nucleotides match TRBD2. This CDR3 comprises 13 residues. Germline V gives CDR1 SGHVS, CDR2 FQNEAQ. Trimming took 5 bases from V and 5 from J; bases not matched to a gene: 5. The CDR3: CASSTRLAETQYF. For the CDR3, the DNA is TGTGCCAGCAGCACACGACTAGCTGAGACCCAGTACTTC.

A few counts support this clone. J is TRBJ1-2 and V is TRBV30, with 7 bases fitting TRBD1. The germline CDR1 and CDR2 sequences are GTSNPN and SVGIG (reference sequence). V gave up 2 bases and J gave up 3 bases; unmatched junction bases: 3. CDR3 length: 13 residues. The CDR3 protein is CAWSFRGDYGYTF. Here the CDR3 DNA reads TGTGCCTGGAGTTTCAGGGGGGACTATGGCTACACCTTC.

The chain is built from TRBV5-4 and TRBJ1-2; 7 bases agree with TRBD1. The CDR3 is 15 residues long. Trimming at V came to 0 bases and at J to 4 bases, leaving 6 bases not matched to a gene. Per germline, CDR1 SGHNT and CDR2 YYREEE (reference sequence). The CDR3 is CASSLETGIGYGYTF. CDR3 DNA sequence: TGTGCCAGCAGCTTGGAGACAGGGATAGGCTATGGCTACACCTTC.

The rearrangement uses TRBV20-1 and TRBJ2-5; D is undetermined. CDR3 length: 11 residues. CDR1 is DFQATT, CDR2 SNEGSKA, per germline (reference sequence). V lost 0 bases and J lost 11, with 10 bases in between. In DNA, the CDR3 is TGCAGTGCTAGAGATGGGGTTTCGCAGTACTTC. Protein product: CSARDGVSQYF.

The V gene is TRBV7-9, the J gene TRBJ1-1; D not resolved. CDR1 is SEHNR, CDR2 FQNEAQ, per germline (reference sequence). There are 10 residues in the CDR3. The V end was cut by 3 bases, the J end by 9 bases, with 5 bases between. CDR3 amino acids: CASSFPKAFF. In DNA, the CDR3 is TGTGCCAGCAGCTTCCCAAAAGCTTTCTTT. The whole variable domain, filled in from reference TRBV7-9 and TRBJ1-1, reads DTGVSQNPRHKITKRGQNVTFRCDPISEHNRLYWYRQTLGQGPEFLTYFQNEAQLEKSRLLSDRFSAERPKGSFSTLEIQRTEQGDSAMYLCASSFPKAFFGQGTRLTVV.

The J gene is TRBJ2-2, the V gene TRBV4-1; D ambiguous. CDR1 MGHRA and CDR2 YSYEKL come from the germline V gene. The germline V and J ends were trimmed by 8 bases and 5 bases, with 18 bases remaining between them. The length of the CDR3 is 15 residues. This CDR3 reads CASQSMGGVTGELFF. CDR3 DNA: TGCGCCAGCCAGTCGATGGGTGGGGTAACCGGGGAGCTGTTTTTT.

The V gene is TRBV10-3, the J gene TRBJ2-3; tentatively, D is TRBD2 (6 bases). The germline CDR1 and CDR2 sequences are ENHRY and SYGVKD. Trimming stripped 4 bases from V and 0 bases from J, with 14 bases between. The CDR3 is made up of 16 amino acids. The CDR3 nucleotides are TGTGCCATCAGTGGTTTATCCAGCGGGAGCACAGATACGCAGTATTTT. Its translation is CAISGLSSGSTDTQYF.

As regards this clone: Other nucleotide sequences from this sample produce the same CDR3. The chain couples TRBV28 to TRBJ1-1; D unclear. V lost 6 bases and J lost 11, with 13 bases in between. CDR3 length: 11 residues. Germline loops: CDR1 MDHEN, CDR2 SYDVKM. This CDR3 reads CASRDRRRAFF. Here the CDR3 DNA reads TGTGCCAGCAGAGATAGACGGAGGGCTTTCTTT.

The rearrangement links TRBV5-1 to TRBJ2-3; 11 bases agree with TRBD2. The V segment lost 2 bases and the J segment 5 bases; nucleotides outside the gene matches: 7. Looked up from germline, CDR1 is SGHRS and CDR2 is YFSETQ. The CDR3 loop spans 16 amino acids. CDR3 bases: TGCGCCAGCAGCTTAGAACTAGCGGGAGCGGGAGATACGCAGTATTTT. Amino acid sequence: CASSLELAGAGDTQYF.

J is TRBJ2-2 and V is TRBV27; D tentatively fits TRBD1 or TRBD2 (5 bases each). CDR3 size: 15 residues. V dropped 4 bases and J dropped 9 bases, with 18 bases sitting between them. Germline loops: CDR1 MNHEY, CDR2 SMNVEV (reference sequence). CDR3 bases: TGTGCCAGCAGTTCCCCGGGGACCCCCGGAAGGGAGCTGTTTTTT. Its protein is CASSSPGTPGRELFF.

CDR3 region: CAGHENGTYNEQFF. As DNA, the CDR3 is TGTGCCGGTCATGAGAATGGGACCTACAATGAGCAGTTCTTC. The chain joins TRBV21-1 to TRBJ2-1. TRBV21-1 is marked as a pseudogene. The CDR3 length is 14 residues.

The gene calls are TRBV12-5 and TRBJ2-2; D may be TRBD2 (5 bases). CDR1 is LGHNT and CDR2 is FRNRAP in the germline V gene. The CDR3 consists of 17 residues. V was shortened by 0 bases and J by 6 bases, with 17 bases between the two germline ends. The CDR3 loop reads CASGLVLSAEGAGELFF. CDR3 nucleotides: TGTGCTAGTGGTTTGGTACTATCTGCCGAGGGAGCCGGGGAGCTGTTTTTT. Based on the CDR3 plus reference TRBV12-5 and TRBJ2-2, the full variable domain is DARVTQTPRHKVTEMGQEVTMRCQPILGHNTVFWYRQTMMQGLELLAYFRNRAPLDDSGMPKDRFSAEMPDATLATLKIQPSEPRDSAVYFCASGLVLSAEGAGELFFGEGSRLTVL.

The J gene is TRBJ2-5, the V gene TRBV7-8, with D possibly TRBD2 on 5 matching bases. Germline V gives CDR1 SGHVS, CDR2 FQNEAQ. Deletions cut 0 bases from V and 11 bases from J, with 16 bases between. The CDR3 runs 14 residues. CDR3 in DNA: TGTGCCAGCAGCTTAGCGCTCGGGGTGGTTGAGCAGTACTTC. Translating it yields CASSLALGVVEQYF.

This sequence joins TRBV7-3 and TRBJ2-3; unclear D gene. Trimming shortened V by 1 base and J by 3 bases, and 11 bases separated the two germline ends. Germline V gene lookup returns CDR1 SGHTA and CDR2 FQGTGA. The CDR3 contains 15 residues. CDR3 sequence (DNA): TGTGCCAGCAGCTTAAACTCGAGGTCTACAGATACGCAGTATTTT. This gives the protein CASSLNSRSTDTQYF.

The chain is built from TRBV11-1 and TRBJ2-1, with 7 bases matching TRBD2. V dropped 6 bases and J dropped 4; count of bases not matched to a gene: 6. The CDR3 covers 14 residues. Germline loops: CDR1 SGHAT, CDR2 FQDESV (reference sequence). For the CDR3, the DNA is TGTGCCAGCAGTACGGGGGGTCCATACAATGAGCAGTTCTTC. Translation: CASSTGGPYNEQFF. Full variable domain (remainder filled in from reference TRBV11-1 and TRBJ2-1): EAEVAQSPRYKITEKSQAVAFWCDPISGHATLYWYRQILGQGPELLVQFQDESVVDDSQLPKDRFSAERLKGVDSTLKIQPAELGDSAMYLCASSTGGPYNEQFFGPGTRLTVL.

The V gene is TRBV19, the J gene TRBJ2-2; 10 positions agree with TRBD1. The length of the CDR3 is 21 residues. CDR1 LNHDA and CDR2 SQIVND come from the germline V gene (reference sequence). J gave up 5 bases and V 3 bases, and 21 bases lay outside the gene matches. The CDR3 spells CASSIHPGQGIGAEFTGELFF. DNA for the CDR3: TGTGCCAGTAGTATCCATCCGGGACAGGGGATCGGCGCTGAGTTTACCGGGGAGCTGTTTTTT.

The chain links TRBV6-5 to TRBJ1-2; 11 bases map to TRBD1. Trimming cost V 0 bases and J 5 bases; bases outside gene matches: 5. The germline CDR1 and CDR2 sequences are MNHEY and SVGAGI. The CDR3 contains 16 residues. CDR3 region: CASSYSRTGGGYGYTF. As DNA, the CDR3 is TGTGCCAGCAGTTACTCAAGGACAGGGGGCGGATATGGCTACACCTTC.

The V call is TRBV29-1, the J call TRBJ2-3, with 7 bases fitting TRBD2. The V gene's germline CDR1 is SQVTM and CDR2 ANQGSEA. CDR3 length: 15 amino acids. Trimming at V came to 2 bases and at J to 2 bases, leaving 7 bases not matched to a gene. The CDR3 DNA reads as TGCAGCGTTGAAAGCCTAGCGGACAACACAGATACGCAGTATTTT. Encoded protein: CSVESLADNTDTQYF.

In nucleotides, the CDR3 is TGCGCCAGCAGCCCTAACAATGAGCAGTTCTTC. Amino acid sequence: CASSPNNEQFF. The chain links TRBV5-1 to TRBJ2-1; D is unclear. This CDR3 comprises 11 residues. The V gene's germline CDR1 is SGHRS and CDR2 YFSETQ. The V and J ends lost 4 bases and 5 bases respectively, with 4 bases between them.

This chain joins TRBV7-2 and TRBJ2-1; D may correspond to TRBD1 or TRBD2 (5 bases each). This CDR3 has 11 amino acids. V lost 5 bases, J lost 9 bases, and 8 bases lay in between. CDR1 is SGHTA and CDR2 is FQGNSA in the germline V gene. The CDR3 nucleotides read TGTGCCAGCAGCCAGGGACGTGAGCAGTTCTTC. Its translation: CASSQGREQFF.

This chain links TRBV10-1 with TRBJ2-7; D tentatively reads TRBD1 or TRBD2 (5 bases each). Trimming took off 6 bases at V and 3 bases at J, with 15 bases between the two ends. Germline assignment: CDR1 WNHNN and CDR2 SYGVQD (reference sequence). The CDR3 extends over 14 amino acids. Written as DNA, the CDR3 is TGCGCCAGCAGCCCCGGGACCGATGGCTACGAGCAGTACTTC. Protein product: CASSPGTDGYEQYF.